Each of the 20 T cell receptor beta chains below was sequenced from the same sample in a study of beta chain features in type 1 diabetes. The authors reverse transcribed all of the isolated RNA, so sequencing captured expressed TCRB transcripts. Repertoires were generated with immunoSEQ multiplex PCR, while TCRdb's copy carries only in-frame clones and drops some. Of roughly 140,000 clones listed, roughly 11% are singletons. Sequencing was performed on central memory CD4+ T cells from blood. The receptor set was obtained from a man between 18 and 29 years old in good health.

The V call is TRBV11-3, the J call TRBJ2-5; D possibly corresponds to TRBD2 (5 bases). The germline gives CDR1 SGHNT, CDR2 YENEEA. CDR3 length: 14 amino acids. The ends were cut back, 1 base at V and 2 bases at J, with 8 bases in the middle. The CDR3 loop is CASSLGTGQETQYF. CDR3 nucleotides: TGTGCCAGCAGCTTAGGGACTGGGCAAGAGACCCAGTACTTC. The full variable domain, with the rest looked up from reference TRBV11-3 and TRBJ2-5, is EAGVVQSPRYKIIEKKQPVAFWCNPISGHNTLYWYLQNLGQGPELLIRYENEEAVDDSQLPKDRFSAERLKGVDSTLKIQPAELGDSAVYLCASSLGTGQETQYFGPGTRLLVL.

This clone has a handful of counts. The rearrangement uses TRBV4-3 and TRBJ2-2; no clear D. Trimming stripped 0 bases from V and 7 bases from J, with 9 bases between. CDR3 length: 14 residues. The germline V gene has CDR1 LGHNA and CDR2 YSLEER. CDR3 in amino acids: CASSQEYFHGELFF. CDR3 nucleotides: TGCGCCAGCAGCCAAGAGTATTTCCACGGGGAGCTGTTTTTT.

This clone has only a few counts. The V call is TRBV6-6, the J call TRBJ2-5; 11 positions match TRBD2. With V trimmed by 0 bases and J by 4 bases, 4 bases remained unmatched. Germline values: CDR1 MNHNY, CDR2 SVGAGI (reference sequence). This CDR3 spans 16 amino acids. The CDR3 nucleotides read TGTGCCAGCAGTTACTCCGGACTAGCGGGTGGAGAGACCCAGTACTTC. Amino acid sequence: CASSYSGLAGGETQYF.

The gene calls are TRBV15 and TRBJ2-1, with no clear D. Germline loops: CDR1 LNHNV, CDR2 YYDKDF (reference sequence). This CDR3 is built from 12 residues. V shed 0 bases and J shed 15 bases, with 12 bases lying between them. The CDR3 loop is CATSRDVYWRFF. The CDR3 DNA sequence: TGTGCCACCAGCAGAGATGTTTATTGGCGGTTCTTC.

This chain uses TRBV4-1 with TRBJ2-1; 10 bases are shared with TRBD2. The germline CDR1 and CDR2 sequences are MGHRA and YSYEKL. The CDR3 spans 12 residues. The trim removed 6 bases at V and 16 bases at J, leaving 9 bases unmatched. The CDR3, as DNA: TGCGCCAGCAGAATAGCGGGGGGTCCGATTTTCTTC. It specifies CASRIAGGPIFF.

This clone occurred many times. CDR3 amino acids: CASSPGQQYEQYF. CDR3 DNA sequence: TGTGCCAGCAGCCCAGGACAGCAATACGAGCAGTACTTC. V and J are TRBV7-3 and TRBJ2-7; weak D call: TRBD1 (6 bases). Germline CDR1 and CDR2: SGHTA and FQGTGA. CDR3 length: 13 amino acids. The V end lost 5 bases, the J end lost 4 bases, and 12 bases lay between the germline ends.

The chain combines TRBV4-2 with TRBJ2-2, with 7 nucleotides matching TRBD1. The V gene end was trimmed by 5 bases and the J gene end by 4 bases; junction bases not matched to a gene: 7. Looked up from germline, CDR1 is LGHNA and CDR2 is YNFKEQ. The CDR3 totals 15 residues. CDR3 residues: CASSMTGSGTGELFF. The CDR3 DNA reads TGTGCCAGCAGCATGACAGGGTCGGGCACCGGGGAGCTGTTTTTT.

There are a few counts of this clone. The rearrangement joins TRBV7-9 to TRBJ2-7, with D possibly being TRBD1 (6 bases). V dropped 3 bases and J dropped 0 bases, with 9 bases sitting between them. This CDR3 is 14 amino acids long. CDR1 and CDR2 (germline): SEHNR, FQNEAQ (reference sequence). The CDR3 region has the DNA TGTGCCAGCAGCTTCACAGGGAGCTCCTACGAGCAGTACTTC. Translated: CASSFTGSSYEQYF.

This clone has only a few counts. This chain connects TRBV2 to TRBJ2-5; TRBD2 agrees at 8 bases. The germline CDR1 and CDR2 sequences are SNHLY and FYNNEI. The CDR3 covers 15 residues. Trimming cost V 6 bases and J 7 bases; bases outside gene matches: 13. The CDR3 region is CASRRTSRRGGTQYF. DNA for the CDR3: TGTGCCAGCAGACGGACTAGCAGGCGAGGAGGGACCCAGTACTTC.

This sequence joins TRBV29-1 and TRBJ1-3; 7 bases are shared with TRBD1. The CDR3 covers 16 residues. With 6 bases clipped from V and 0 bases from J, the junction kept 11 bases outside the gene matches. Germline CDR1 and CDR2: SQVTM and ANQGSEA. In nucleotides, the CDR3 is TGCAGCGTCGACTTGCCGGGACAGTCCTCTGGAAACACCATATATTTT. Its translation is CSVDLPGQSSGNTIYF.

This chain uses TRBV7-2 with TRBJ1-3, with a tentative D call TRBD1 (6 bases). The length of the CDR3 is 16 residues. Germline lookup yields CDR1 SGHTA and CDR2 FQGNSA. Trimming pared 6 bases from V and 4 bases from J, leaving 19 bases between. The CDR3 reads CASSTQVGATGNTIYF. The CDR3 DNA is TGTGCCAGCAGTACCCAGGTGGGGGCAACCGGAAACACCATATATTTT.

J is TRBJ1-4 and V is TRBV5-1; the D is unclear. Germline V gene lookup returns CDR1 SGHRS and CDR2 YFSETQ. With 5 bases removed from V and 7 bases from J, the gap between germline ends came to 15 bases. CDR3 length: 14 amino acids. CDR3 amino acids: CASSNPAGSEKLFF. The DNA of the CDR3 is TGCGCCAGCAGTAACCCGGCCGGGAGTGAAAAACTGTTTTTT.

The chain carries TRBV27 and TRBJ2-7; the D gene is possibly TRBD1 (6 bases). CDR3 length: 16 amino acids. Germline-derived CDR1 and CDR2 are MNHEY and SMNVEV (reference sequence). The V end lost 4 bases, the J end lost 5 bases, and 21 bases lay between the germline ends. The chain's CDR3 is CASSSLTGLMFNEQYF. The CDR3 region has the DNA TGTGCCAGCAGTTCCTTGACAGGTTTGATGTTTAACGAGCAGTACTTC.

The CDR3 region has the DNA TGTGCCAGCAGTTTATCGACACTAGAATCTCAGCAGTTCTTC. Its translation is CASSLSTLESQQFF. The V and J genes are TRBV27 and TRBJ2-1; TRBD2 is a possible D gene (5 bases). There are 14 residues in the CDR3. Germline assignment: CDR1 MNHEY and CDR2 SMNVEV (reference sequence). The ends were cut back, 0 bases at V and 11 bases at J, with 14 bases in the middle.

This chain links TRBV29-1 with TRBJ2-7; D not resolved. Germline lookup yields CDR1 SQVTM and CDR2 ANQGSEA. V shed 4 bases and J shed 3 bases, with 7 bases lying between them. The CDR3 consists of 11 residues. CDR3 nucleotide sequence: TGCAGCGTTGCAGAAAACTACGAGCAGTACTTC. The encoded protein is CSVAENYEQYF.

This clone was observed a handful of times. The rearrangement joins TRBV5-1 to TRBJ2-3; the D is unclear. Trimming removed 0 bases at V and 0 bases at J, with 11 bases between. Per germline, CDR1 SGHRS and CDR2 YFSETQ. The CDR3 spans 16 residues. DNA of the CDR3: TGCGCCAGCAGCTTGGTCCGGCCAACTAGCACAGATACGCAGTATTTT. It translates to CASSLVRPTSTDTQYF.

This clone was seen many times. The V gene is TRBV7-2, the J gene TRBJ2-5; D gene unclear. The CDR3 is 13 amino acids. In germline, CDR1 is SGHTA, CDR2 FQGNSA. V was shortened by 5 bases and J by 2 bases, with 9 bases between the two germline ends. For the CDR3, the DNA is TGTGCCAGCAGCACATCAAGGCAAGAGACCCAGTACTTC. The encoded protein is CASSTSRQETQYF.

The V gene is TRBV29-1, the J gene TRBJ2-7, with 9 bases aligning to TRBD1. Trimming took 8 bases from V and 5 from J; bases not matched to a gene: 10. This CDR3 region has 13 residues. Germline values: CDR1 SQVTM, CDR2 ANQGSEA. CDR3 sequence reads: CSIRGTGLHEQYF. The CDR3 region has the DNA TGCAGCATCCGGGGGACAGGGCTCCACGAGCAGTACTTC.

The chain has TRBV2 and TRBJ2-1; D not resolved. Germline CDR1 and CDR2: SNHLY and FYNNEI. V dropped 0 bases and J dropped 3 bases, with 0 bases sitting between them. The CDR3 has 12 residues. This chain's CDR3 is CASSEAYNEQFF. In nucleotides, the CDR3 is TGTGCCAGCAGTGAAGCCTACAATGAGCAGTTCTTC.

The chain recombines TRBV5-1 with TRBJ2-1; 7 bases match TRBD1. With V trimmed by 1 base and J by 1 base, 2 bases remained unmatched. CDR1 is SGHRS and CDR2 is YFSETQ in the germline V gene. The CDR3 contains 15 residues. This chain's CDR3 is CASSLTGQSYNEQFF. DNA of the CDR3: TGCGCCAGCAGCTTGACGGGACAGTCCTACAATGAGCAGTTCTTC.